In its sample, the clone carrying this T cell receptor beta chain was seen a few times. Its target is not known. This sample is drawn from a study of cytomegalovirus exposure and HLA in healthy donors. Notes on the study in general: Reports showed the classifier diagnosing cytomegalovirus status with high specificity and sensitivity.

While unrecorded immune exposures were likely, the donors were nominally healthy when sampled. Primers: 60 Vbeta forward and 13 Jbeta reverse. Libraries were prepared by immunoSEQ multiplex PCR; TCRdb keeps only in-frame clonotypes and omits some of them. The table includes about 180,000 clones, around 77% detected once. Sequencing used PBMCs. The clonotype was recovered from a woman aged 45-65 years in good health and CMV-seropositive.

CDR3 sequence: CASGRGLSYEQYF. In nucleotides, the CDR3 is TGTGCCAGTGGCAGGGGGCTGTCCTACGAGCAGTACTTC. V usage is TRBV19 and J usage is TRBJ2-5, with 8 bases matching TRBD1. The better agreement between TRBJ2-7 and the DNA end casts doubt on the J call. The germline V gene encodes CDR1 LNHDA and CDR2 SQIVND (reference sequence). The length of the CDR3 is 13 residues.